This is a list of T cell receptor beta chains from one sample in a study of T cell responses to AZD1222 COVID-19 vaccine. The protocol was immunoSEQ multiplex PCR, while the TCRdb copy is restricted to in-frame clones and leaves out a portion. The repertoire has some 84,000 clones, roughly 88% of them found once; the top ten carry about 12%. The source material was peripheral blood, sampled 28 days after the second AZD1222 dose. These receptors came from an adult who received the AZD1222 COVID-19 vaccine. CDR3s leave out the opening cysteine and the closing phenylalanine or tryptophan. Each record gives: CDR3 length, V gene, D gene, clone size, CDR3 protein. D genes are given only for firm matches. Not all rows give a size; the values are once, few, many and, for expanded clones, a class.

len: 11
v_gene: TRBV5-1
d_gene: .
abundance: .
CDR3aa: ASSPDRPYGYT

len: 15
v_gene: TRBV19
d_gene: TRBD1
abundance: once
CDR3aa: ASSARRDRARIQPQH

len: 13
v_gene: TRBV6-5
d_gene: .
abundance: .
CDR3aa: ASSPAGVSNQPQH

len: 12
v_gene: TRBV5-4
d_gene: .
abundance: .
CDR3aa: ASSLAGGGNEQF

len: 13
v_gene: TRBV28
d_gene: .
abundance: .
CDR3aa: ATRQQGKSADTQY

len: 12
v_gene: TRBV6-5
d_gene: TRBD2
abundance: .
CDR3aa: ASSNLAVTGELF

len: 12
v_gene: TRBV11-3
d_gene: .
abundance: .
CDR3aa: ASSLTANTGELF

len: 12
v_gene: TRBV7-9
d_gene: .
abundance: .
CDR3aa: ASRADSSYNEQF

len: 11
v_gene: TRBV29-1
d_gene: .
abundance: .
CDR3aa: SVAEAGNQPQH

len: 9
v_gene: TRBV12-3/TRBV12-4
d_gene: .
abundance: once
CDR3aa: ASSFYREAF

len: 13
v_gene: TRBV20-1
d_gene: TRBD1
abundance: .
CDR3aa: SASLGQGLIQPQH

len: 11
v_gene: TRBV30
d_gene: TRBD2
abundance: many
CDR3aa: AWSLSGGGSQY

len: 14
v_gene: TRBV4-3
d_gene: .
abundance: .
CDR3aa: ASSQEWWGWDYGYT

len: 13
v_gene: TRBV11-2
d_gene: .
abundance: .
CDR3aa: ASSLEGGPAPKQF

len: 16
v_gene: TRBV11-3
d_gene: TRBD2
abundance: few
CDR3aa: ASSLEASGRAGTGELF

len: 14
v_gene: TRBV11-3
d_gene: .
abundance: few
CDR3aa: ASSPPRGQSYNEQF

len: 15
v_gene: TRBV7-2
d_gene: TRBD2
abundance: .
CDR3aa: ASSFPTLGGINNEQF

len: 11
v_gene: TRBV30
d_gene: TRBD2
abundance: .
CDR3aa: AWSFSGVDTQY

len: 13
v_gene: TRBV7-2
d_gene: .
abundance: .
CDR3aa: ASSPPGTSRYEQY

len: 14
v_gene: TRBV19
d_gene: TRBD1
abundance: .
CDR3aa: ASSTGTGTSGNTIY

len: 13
v_gene: TRBV5-1
d_gene: .
abundance: .
CDR3aa: ASSLDGTSTDTQY

len: 13
v_gene: TRBV6-5
d_gene: TRBD1
abundance: .
CDR3aa: ASSRDRGLNTEAF

len: 11
v_gene: TRBV6-2/TRBV6-3
d_gene: TRBD2
abundance: .
CDR3aa: ASSYPSGTEQY

len: 13
v_gene: TRBV18
d_gene: TRBD1
abundance: .
CDR3aa: ASSPSGQGSQPQH

len: 14
v_gene: TRBV18
d_gene: .
abundance: .
CDR3aa: ASSSSTGRNTGELF

len: 16
v_gene: TRBV4-2
d_gene: TRBD2
abundance: .
CDR3aa: ASSPLGFTSGRGDEQF

len: 14
v_gene: TRBV6-1
d_gene: TRBD1
abundance: .
CDR3aa: ASSDPWQGGYYGYT

len: 14
v_gene: TRBV4-2
d_gene: .
abundance: few
CDR3aa: ASSQEGYGRYYGYT

len: 13
v_gene: TRBV7-8
d_gene: TRBD1
abundance: .
CDR3aa: ASSSIDRDGEEAF